Below, 23 T cell receptor beta chains from the same sample are listed, as sequenced in a study of beta chain features in type 1 diabetes. Expressed TCRB transcripts were sequenced after all isolated RNA was converted to cDNA. The protocol was immunoSEQ multiplex PCR, while the TCRdb copy is restricted to in-frame clones and leaves out a portion. In the table there are around 310,000 clones, 8% to 13% of which are singletons. Specimen: naive CD4+ T cells from blood. The receptors originated from a woman aged 25 to 45 in good health.

There are a few counts of this clone. The chain employs TRBV28 and TRBJ1-2; D possibly corresponds to TRBD1 (6 bases). This CDR3 is built from 14 residues. Looked up from germline, CDR1 is MDHEN and CDR2 is SYDVKM. V dropped 8 bases and J dropped 2 bases, with 15 bases sitting between them. CDR3 region: CASAEQGVNYGYTF. The CDR3 nucleotides read TGTGCCAGCGCTGAACAGGGAGTAAACTATGGCTACACCTTC.

V is TRBV7-9 and J is TRBJ2-5, with TRBD2 matching over 10 bases. V shed 5 bases and J 3 bases; nucleotides not matched to a gene: 6. Germline lookup yields CDR1 SEHNR and CDR2 FQNEAQ (reference sequence). CDR3 length: 15 amino acids. The CDR3 sequence: CASSARLAGEETQYF. DNA of the CDR3: TGTGCCAGCAGCGCCCGCCTAGCGGGAGAAGAGACCCAGTACTTC.

This clone was counted a few times. The chain employs TRBV2 and TRBJ2-1; D possibly corresponds to TRBD2 (6 bases). Trimming shortened V by 6 bases and J by 3 bases, and 12 bases separated the two germline ends. The CDR3 runs 14 residues. CDR1 is SNHLY, CDR2 FYNNEI, per germline. CDR3 in DNA: TGTGCCAGCAGCCAAAGGGGACTCTACAATGAGCAGTTCTTC. Protein: CASSQRGLYNEQFF.

This clone was seen a few times. The CDR3 protein is CASSPRWTSSHEQFF. As DNA, the CDR3 is TGTGCCAGCAGTCCGCGCTGGACTAGCTCGCATGAGCAGTTCTTC. The chain couples TRBV7-9 to TRBJ2-1, with TRBD2 matching over 8 bases. This CDR3 region has 15 residues. Germline trimming cut 6 bases from V and 8 bases from J; bases unmatched to any gene: 12. Germline loops: CDR1 SEHNR, CDR2 FQNEAQ (reference sequence). Together with reference TRBV7-9 and TRBJ2-1, the CDR3 gives the full variable domain: DTGVSQNPRHKITKRGQNVTFRCDPISEHNRLYWYRQTLGQGPEFLTYFQNEAQLEKSRLLSDRFSAERPKGSFSTLEIQRTEQGDSAMYLCASSPRWTSSHEQFFGPGTRLTVL.

The chain joins TRBV27 to TRBJ2-5; the match to TRBD2 covers 8 bases. The CDR3 is 13 residues long. Trimming removed 6 bases from V and 5 bases from J; junction bases left unmatched: 5. The germline V gene has CDR1 MNHEY and CDR2 SMNVEV (reference sequence). In DNA form, the CDR3 reads TGTGCCAGCAGGGGACTAGAACGCGAGACCCAGTACTTC. Its translation is CASRGLERETQYF.

The chain links TRBV5-1 to TRBJ2-1; 9 positions agree with TRBD2. The CDR3 spans 13 residues. CDR1 SGHRS and CDR2 YFSETQ come from the germline V gene. The ends lost 2 bases at V and 8 bases at J; junction bases unmatched: 2. The CDR3 spells CASSFPSGDEQFF. The CDR3 DNA reads TGCGCCAGCAGCTTCCCTAGCGGGGATGAGCAGTTCTTC.

This clone has a handful of counts. V usage is TRBV28 and J usage is TRBJ1-2; TRBD1 agrees at 10 bases. Germline trimming cut 3 bases from V and 2 bases from J; bases unmatched to any gene: 3. The CDR3 contains 15 residues. Germline CDR1 and CDR2: MDHEN and SYDVKM. DNA of the CDR3: TGTGCCAGCAGTTTTCCGGGACAGGGGAACTATGGCTACACCTTC. Amino acid sequence: CASSFPGQGNYGYTF.

The chain carries TRBV4-1 and TRBJ2-5; 7 bases line up with TRBD1. The CDR3 spans 13 residues. V lost 4 bases, J lost 4 bases, and 3 bases stayed unmatched. Germline loops: CDR1 MGHRA, CDR2 YSYEKL. CDR3 sequence: CASSRQGVETQYF. The DNA for the CDR3 is TGCGCCAGCAGCCGGCAGGGGGTAGAGACCCAGTACTTC.

J is TRBJ1-1 and V is TRBV29-1, with no clear D. V was pared by 6 bases and J by 2 bases, with 7 bases between. The V gene's germline CDR1 is SQVTM and CDR2 ANQGSEA. The CDR3 has 11 amino acids. The DNA of the CDR3 is TGCAGCGTCAACAGCAACACTGAAGCTTTCTTT. Encoded protein: CSVNSNTEAFF. Looking up the rest from reference TRBV29-1 and TRBJ1-1 gives the full variable domain: SAVISQKPSRDICQRGTSLTIQCQVDSQVTMMFWYRQQPGQSLTLIATANQGSEATYESGFVIDKFPISRPNLTFSTLTVSNMSPEDSSIYLCSVNSNTEAFFGQGTRLTVV.

In this sample, this clone turned up a few times. The V call is TRBV23-1, the J call TRBJ2-1; D might be TRBD2 (5 bases). TRBV23-1 counts as an open reading frame of uncertain function. The CDR3 is 13 residues long. V was pared by 0 bases and J by 7 bases, with 7 bases between. The CDR3 nucleotides are TGCGCCAGCAGTCAATCCCGAGGGAATGAGCAGTTCTTC. It yields the protein CASSQSRGNEQFF.

This clone turned up a few times. The same CDR3 is also encoded by other DNA sequences in this sample. This chain links TRBV14 with TRBJ1-2; D ambiguous. The CDR3 totals 12 residues. V lost 4 bases to trimming and J lost 2 bases, with 5 bases between them. Germline values: CDR1 SGHDN, CDR2 FVKESK. CDR3 DNA: TGTGCCAGCAGCCCGCAGAACTATGGCTACACCTTC. Translating gives CASSPQNYGYTF.

This clone came up a few times. In DNA form, the CDR3 reads TGTGCCAGCAGTGAAGCCGGCGGTAGCGGCAACACCGGGGAGCTGTTTTTT. It is translated as CASSEAGGSGNTGELFF. This chain uses TRBV2 with TRBJ2-2; D might be TRBD2 (6 bases). The CDR3 loop spans 17 amino acids. The V end lost 0 bases, the J end lost 2 bases, and 13 bases lay between the germline ends. Germline assignment: CDR1 SNHLY and CDR2 FYNNEI. Full variable domain (missing parts from reference TRBV2 and TRBJ2-2): EPEVTQTPSHQVTQMGQEVILRCVPISNHLYFYWYRQILGQKVEFLVSFYNNEISEKSEIFDDQFSVERPDGSNFTLKIRSTKLEDSAMYFCASSEAGGSGNTGELFFGEGSRLTVL.

This clone was counted between two and nine times. This chain links TRBV19 with TRBJ2-7, with D perhaps matching TRBD2 (5 bases). V was cut by 5 bases and J by 0 bases, with 8 bases left in between. Germline V lookup: CDR1 LNHDA, CDR2 SQIVND (reference sequence). The CDR3 is 13 amino acids. This chain's CDR3 is CASSVRDSYEQYF. The CDR3 DNA follows: TGTGCCAGTAGTGTTCGGGACTCCTACGAGCAGTACTTC.

This clone was recorded a few times. V is TRBV19 and J is TRBJ1-5; D gene unclear. The CDR3 is 15 residues long. V was shortened by 7 bases and J by 0 bases, with 13 bases between the two germline ends. CDR1 and CDR2 from the germline V gene are LNHDA and SQIVND (reference sequence). The CDR3 nucleotides read TGTGCCAGTACGTCAGGACTATATAGCAATCAGCCCCAGCATTTT. It encodes CASTSGLYSNQPQHF.

This clone was seen a few times. The chain uses TRBV4-2 and TRBJ1-2, with 8 nucleotides matching TRBD1. This CDR3 comprises 15 residues. V dropped 0 bases and J dropped 1; count of bases not matched to a gene: 1. Germline V gene data show CDR1 as LGHNA and CDR2 as YNFKEQ. CDR3 nucleotides: TGTGCCAGCAGCCAAGAGGGACAGGTTAACTATGGCTACACCTTC. Amino acid sequence: CASSQEGQVNYGYTF.

A few counts support this clone. The chain's CDR3 is CASSPPAGDSYEQYF. The CDR3, as DNA: TGTGCCAGCAGCCCCCCCGCGGGGGACTCCTACGAGCAGTACTTC. This sequence joins TRBV5-4 and TRBJ2-7, with TRBD2 matching over 7 bases. Germline V gene lookup returns CDR1 SGHNT and CDR2 YYREEE (reference sequence). Unmatched junction bases numbered 7, after V lost 4 bases and J lost 0 bases. The CDR3 contains 15 residues.

This clone came up a few times. The chain has TRBV25-1 and TRBJ1-1; 9 bases are a match to TRBD1. The trim removed 9 bases at V and 0 bases at J, leaving 5 bases unmatched. This CDR3 region has 14 residues. Germline values: CDR1 MGHDK, CDR2 SYGVNS. The CDR3 region is CASTRTGVNTEAFF. As DNA, the CDR3 is TGTGCCAGTACCCGGACAGGGGTGAACACTGAAGCTTTCTTT.

The V and J genes are TRBV7-9 and TRBJ2-1; tentative D call: TRBD1 (6 bases). The CDR3 runs to 15 residues. The germline CDR1 and CDR2 sequences are SEHNR and FQNEAQ (reference sequence). Trimming took 5 bases from V and 3 from J, leaving 14 bases between them. CDR3 in DNA: TGTGCCAGCAGCCGGGAACAGGGCGTCTACAATGAGCAGTTCTTC. It specifies CASSREQGVYNEQFF.

This clone was observed at least ten times. The sample holds other DNA sequences that translate to the same CDR3. In DNA form, the CDR3 reads TGCAGCGTTGCAGGGACAGCCTACGAGCAGTACTTC. As protein: CSVAGTAYEQYF. The J gene is TRBJ2-7, the V gene TRBV29-1; 7 bases agree with TRBD1. CDR1 and CDR2 (germline): SQVTM, ANQGSEA. This CDR3 has 12 residues. J was trimmed by 2 bases and V by 4 bases; bases with no gene match: 2.

This clone was seen a handful of times. The V and J genes are TRBV4-1 and TRBJ2-7, with 9 bases matching TRBD2. Losses at the gene ends were 0 bases for V and 2 bases for J; bases not matched to a gene: 5. This CDR3 spans 16 amino acids. From germline, CDR1 is MGHRA and CDR2 YSYEKL. DNA for the CDR3: TGCGCCAGCAGCCAAGATCGGGTAGCGGGAGCCTACGAGCAGTACTTC. It codes for CASSQDRVAGAYEQYF.

As DNA, the CDR3 is TGCAGCGTTGAGGTCAACCGCGCTGAAGCTTTCTTT. Translated: CSVEVNRAEAFF. The chain carries TRBV29-1 and TRBJ1-1; D gene unclear. Trimming removed 3 bases at V and 6 bases at J, with 11 bases between. Germline CDR1 and CDR2: SQVTM and ANQGSEA. The CDR3 runs 12 residues.

The chain recombines TRBV29-1 with TRBJ2-7; D may be TRBD1 (6 bases). The germline V gene has CDR1 SQVTM and CDR2 ANQGSEA. The CDR3 has 13 residues. V was trimmed by 4 bases and J by 4 bases, leaving 14 bases between them. The CDR3 coding sequence is TGCAGCGTTGGTCAGGACAGAATTTACGAGCAGTACTTC. It specifies CSVGQDRIYEQYF.

The chain is built from TRBV9 and TRBJ2-6, with 9 nucleotides matching TRBD1. The J segment lost 0 bases and the V segment lost 3 bases, leaving 10 bases of the junction unmatched. The V gene's germline CDR1 is SGDLS and CDR2 YYNGEE. This CDR3 contains 19 residues. The CDR3 DNA sequence: TGTGCCAGCAGCGGAGGACAGGGGCGACCTGACTCTGGGGCCAACGTCCTGACTTTC. It translates to CASSGGQGRPDSGANVLTF. The whole variable domain, remainder taken from reference TRBV9 and TRBJ2-6, is DSGVTQTPKHLITATGQRVTLRCSPRSGDLSVYWYQQSLDQGLQFLIQYYNGEERAKGNILERFSAQQFPDLHSELNLSSLELGDSALYFCASSGGQGRPDSGANVLTFGAGSRLTVL.